This TCR beta chain was identified during a study of blood T cells in healthy people across ages. On the study more broadly: Researchers report that template switching captured about one barcoded beta molecule per two T cells.

Between the trimmed V and J ends, which lost 4 bases and 1 base, there was a span of 10 bases. CDR1 and CDR2 from the germline V gene are MGHRA and YSYEKL. The CDR3 sequence is 14 residues long. With a J-beta primer mix and a sample-barcoded 5' primer, a second PCR ran 7 to 11 cycles. A template-switch adaptor containing 12 random nucleotides labeled each cDNA molecule. In TCRdb, the 5' RACE reads were re-called with MiXCR into one record per CDR3 protein. The sample records roughly 700,000 distinct CDR3 sequences, 32% being singletons. Isolation of PBMCs gave at least 7 million cells per sample. This clonotype came up many times.

The clonotype comes from a woman older than 75 in good health. The chain employs TRBV4-1 and TRBJ1-1, with a tentative D call TRBD1 (5 bases). What was sequenced was blood. CDR3 nucleotides: TGCGCCAGCAGCCCCTCAGGGACGAACACTGAAGCTTTCTTT. Encoded protein: CASSPSGTNTEAFF.